A selection of T cell receptor beta chains follows, all from one sample in a study of shared clonotypes between healthy human individuals. Measured with immunoSEQ multiplex PCR; TCRdb has only the in-frame clones, and not every one. The table records about 470,000 clones, roughly 83% of them present only once. The sequencing sample was made of PBMCs. The receptors were gathered from a woman in her 40s in good health. Some clones in this sample may be carry-over from other donors' samples. CDR3s include the opening cysteine and the closing phenylalanine or tryptophan. D genes are given only for firm matches. Clone size is not always given. Where it is, it says once, few, many or a class for expanded clones.

v_call	j_call	d_call	clone_size	cdr3_nt	cdr3_aa
TRBV6-1	TRBJ1-2	TRBD1	.	TGTGCCAGCAGTGAAATTGGGACAGGGGGGCGCGATGGCTACACCTTC	CASSEIGTGGRDGYTF
TRBV5-1	TRBJ2-1	.	many	TGCGCCAGCAACTACTTGGGAGACAGTCAAGGCTACAATGAGCAGTTCTTC	CASNYLGDSQGYNEQFF
TRBV7-9	TRBJ2-7	TRBD1	once	TGTGCCAGCAGCATACGGGACAGCTACGAGCAGTACTTC	CASSIRDSYEQYF
TRBV2	TRBJ2-1	.	few	TGTGCCAGCAGGACATACAATGAGCAGTTCTTC	CASRTYNEQFF
TRBV2	TRBJ2-7	.	.	TGTGCCAGCAGTACTACCTTCCGGGACGAGCAGTACTTC	CASSTTFRDEQYF
TRBV5-8	TRBJ2-7	.	.	TGTGCCAGCAGCTCCCCTCGCTCCTACGAGCAGTACTTC	CASSSPRSYEQYF
TRBV5-1	TRBJ2-7	TRBD2	.	TGCGCCAGCAGCTTGGATACTAGCGGCTCCTACGAGCAGTACTTC	CASSLDTSGSYEQYF
TRBV28	TRBJ1-1	TRBD1	.	TGTGCCAGCAGCGCTTGGGGACAGGGGAACACTGAAGCTTTCTTT	CASSAWGQGNTEAFF
TRBV5-1	TRBJ2-1	TRBD2	.	TGCGCCAGCAGCTTTTCACTAGCGGGAGCCTACAATGAGCAGTTCTTC	CASSFSLAGAYNEQFF
TRBV7-8	TRBJ2-7	.	.	TGTGCCAGCAGCTTAGGTCGGTCGGGAGTCGGATACGAGCAGTACTTC	CASSLGRSGVGYEQYF
TRBV10-2	TRBJ2-5	.	.	TGCGCCAGCAGTGAGTCGATTCTAGGGACGGGTAAAGAGACCCAGTACTTC	CASSESILGTGKETQYF
TRBV27	TRBJ2-3	.	many	TGTGCCAGCAGTTTGCAAGACCCAAGCACAGATACGCAGTATTTT	CASSLQDPSTDTQYF
TRBV7-7	TRBJ1-1	.	.	TGTGCCAGCAGTCAGGGACAGAACACTGAAGCTTTCTTT	CASSQGQNTEAFF
TRBV18	TRBJ2-1	TRBD2	.	TGTGCCAGCTCACCGGGACTAGGGGACTACAATGAGCAGTTCTTC	CASSPGLGDYNEQFF
TRBV6-1	TRBJ2-7	TRBD2	once	TGTGCCAGCTCCATTGAGACTAGCGGCAACCAGTACTTC	CASSIETSGNQYF
TRBV28	TRBJ2-6	.	many	TGTGCCAGCAGTTACTCCGGTATCTCTGGGGCCAACGTCCTGACTTTC	CASSYSGISGANVLTF
TRBV5-6	TRBJ2-2	.	.	TGTGCCAGCAGCTACGGGGGTCGGAACGGGGAGCTGTTTTTT	CASSYGGRNGELFF
TRBV2	TRBJ2-6	.	.	TGTGCCAGCAGTGGGTTCTATGATGGGGCCAACGTCCTGACTTTC	CASSGFYDGANVLTF
TRBV28	TRBJ2-7	.	.	TGTGCCAGCAGTACGGTTGGTGAGGAGCAGTACTTC	CASSTVGEEQYF
TRBV28	TRBJ2-1	TRBD1	.	TGTGCCAGCAACCGGGACAGGGGCTACAATGAGCAGTTCTTC	CASNRDRGYNEQFF
TRBV18	TRBJ2-7	.	.	TGTGCCAGCTCACCGAGACAGGACCACGAGCAGTACTTC	CASSPRQDHEQYF
TRBV7-2	TRBJ2-7	TRBD2	.	TGTGCCAGCAGCATTAGCGGGGGCGGATCGGCCTACGAGCAGTACTTC	CASSISGGGSAYEQYF
TRBV20-1	TRBJ1-2	.	.	TGCAGTGCTAGAACTAACTATGGCTACACCTTC	CSARTNYGYTF
TRBV5-1	TRBJ2-2	.	.	TGCGCCAGCAGCTTGGTCCCCGGGGAGCTGTTTTTT	CASSLVPGELFF
TRBV7-9	TRBJ2-7	TRBD1	.	TGTGCCAGCAGCCGGAATGAGGGGGCGCAAAAATACGAGCAGTACTTC	CASSRNEGAQKYEQYF
TRBV4-2	TRBJ2-7	.	.	TGTGCCAGCAGCCAAGATCGAGGAGCGCCCTCCTACGAGCAGTACTTC	CASSQDRGAPSYEQYF
TRBV7-9	TRBJ1-2	.	few	TGTGCCAGCAGCCCAAGGACAGCCCACTATGGCTACACCTTC	CASSPRTAHYGYTF
TRBV7-2	TRBJ2-3	.	.	TGTGCCAGCAGCTTAGTTGACCTGCCCACAGATACGCAGTATTTT	CASSLVDLPTDTQYF
TRBV7-9	TRBJ1-1	.	.	TGTGCCAGCAGCTCCTTATGGGGTGAAGCTTTCTTT	CASSSLWGEAFF